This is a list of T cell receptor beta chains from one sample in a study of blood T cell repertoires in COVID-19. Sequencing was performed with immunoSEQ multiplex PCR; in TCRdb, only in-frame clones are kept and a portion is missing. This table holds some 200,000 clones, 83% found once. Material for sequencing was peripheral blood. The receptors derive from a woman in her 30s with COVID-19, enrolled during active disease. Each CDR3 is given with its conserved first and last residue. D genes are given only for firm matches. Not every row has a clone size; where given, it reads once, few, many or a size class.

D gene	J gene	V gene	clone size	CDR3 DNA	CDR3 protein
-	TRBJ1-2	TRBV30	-	TGTGCCTGGAGGGGGAGGGCCGGCTACACCTTC	CAWRGRAGYTF
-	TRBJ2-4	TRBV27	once	TGTGCCAGCAGTTTATCGCAGGGGTGGGACATTCAGTACTTC	CASSLSQGWDIQYF
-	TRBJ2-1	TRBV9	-	TGTGCCAGCAGCGTAGAAGAGTACAATGAGCAGTTCTTC	CASSVEEYNEQFF
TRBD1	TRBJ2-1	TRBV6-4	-	TGTGCCAGCAGCCGAATCCCGGGACAGGGTTACAATGAGCAGTTCTTC	CASSRIPGQGYNEQFF
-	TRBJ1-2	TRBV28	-	TGTGCCAGCAGCCATGGGGGGGTTGGCTACACCTTC	CASSHGGVGYTF
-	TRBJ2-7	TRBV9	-	TGTGCCAGCAGCGTAGCAGGGTCGGAGTACTACGAGCAGTACTTC	CASSVAGSEYYEQYF
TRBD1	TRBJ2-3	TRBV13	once	TGTGCCAGCAGCTACCGGCGGCCCGACAGGGAAGATACGCAGTATTTT	CASSYRRPDREDTQYF
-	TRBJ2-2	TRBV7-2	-	TGTGCCAGCAGCTTATCCGTAGCGAACACCGGGGAGCTGTTTTTT	CASSLSVANTGELFF
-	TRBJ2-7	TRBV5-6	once	TGTGCCAGCAGCGGCGGGACTCCCTACGAGCAGTACTTC	CASSGGTPYEQYF
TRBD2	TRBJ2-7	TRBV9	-	TGTGCCAGCAGCGTTGCGGGGGAGTCCTACGAGCAGTACTTC	CASSVAGESYEQYF
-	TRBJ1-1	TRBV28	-	TGTGCCAGCAGTTTAGGCGGTGTTGACACTGAAGCTTTCTTT	CASSLGGVDTEAFF
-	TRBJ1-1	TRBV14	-	TGTGCCAGCAGCCCTAGACGGAACACTGAAGCTTTCTTT	CASSPRRNTEAFF
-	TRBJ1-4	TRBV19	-	TGTGCCAGTACCCCCGTTACCCGGGACACAGAAAAACTGTTTTTT	CASTPVTRDTEKLFF
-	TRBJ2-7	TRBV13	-	TGTGCCAGCAGCCCACCTCTAAACTACGAGCAGTACTTC	CASSPPLNYEQYF
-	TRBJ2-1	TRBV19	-	TGTGCCAGTAGTATGTTAGTGAGGAGGACTGACAATGAGCAGTTCTTC	CASSMLVRRTDNEQFF
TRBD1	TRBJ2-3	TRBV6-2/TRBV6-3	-	TGTGCCAGCAGTCGTCGGACAGGCTGGGGCACAGATACGCAGTATTTT	CASSRRTGWGTDTQYF
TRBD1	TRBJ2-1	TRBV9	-	TGTGCCAGCAGCGCCCGGGACAGCTACAATGAGCAGTTCTTC	CASSARDSYNEQFF
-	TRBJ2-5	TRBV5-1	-	TGCGCCAGCACCCCCGGCGGGTTCCAAGAGACCCAGTACTTC	CASTPGGFQETQYF
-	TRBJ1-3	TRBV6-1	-	TGTGCCAGCAGTGAACATACTAACGGAAACACCATATATTTT	CASSEHTNGNTIYF
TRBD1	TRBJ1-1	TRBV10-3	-	TGTGCCATCAGTGAGTCGGGACAGGGGCGGACTGAAGCTTTCTTT	CAISESGQGRTEAFF
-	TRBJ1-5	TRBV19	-	TGTGCCAGTAGTCGGCAGGGCGGTTTCAATCAGCCCCAGCATTTT	CASSRQGGFNQPQHF
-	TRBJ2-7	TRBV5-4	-	TGTGCCAGCAGCGCAGAGACAGGTTCCTACGAGCAGTACTTC	CASSAETGSYEQYF
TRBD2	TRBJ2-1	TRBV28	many	TGTGCCACGACTAGCGGGGGGGCCCCGAGCTCCTACAATGAGCAGTTCTTC	CATTSGGAPSSYNEQFF
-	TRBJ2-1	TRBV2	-	TGTGCCAGTGAGAGGGAGACCTACAATGAGCAGTTCTTC	CASERETYNEQFF
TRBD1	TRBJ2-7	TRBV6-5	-	TGTGCCAGCAGGCCCACAGGGGGCCCCTACGAGCAGTACTTC	CASRPTGGPYEQYF
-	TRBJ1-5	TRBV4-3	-	TGCGCCAGCAGCCTGACGGGAGGTCAGCCCCAGCATTTT	CASSLTGGQPQHF
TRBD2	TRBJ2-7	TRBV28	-	TGTGCCAGCACGGTTAGCGGGGCCTACGAGCAGTACTTC	CASTVSGAYEQYF
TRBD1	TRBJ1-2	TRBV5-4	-	TGTGCCAGCAGTCTTGGGACAGAGGATGGCTACACCTTC	CASSLGTEDGYTF
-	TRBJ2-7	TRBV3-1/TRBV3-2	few	TGTGCCAGCAGCCAAGTATCCCGAGGCGAGCAGTACTTC	CASSQVSRGEQYF
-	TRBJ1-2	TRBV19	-	TGTGCCAGTAGTAGCACACCCTCGACTTCTGGCTACACCTTC	CASSSTPSTSGYTF
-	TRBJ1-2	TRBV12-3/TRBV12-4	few	TGTGCCAGCAGTTTGGCAGGGCGCTATGGCTACACCTTC	CASSLAGRYGYTF
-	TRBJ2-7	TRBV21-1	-	TGTGCCAGCAGCAAAGCTTCTCGGGCCAGGGTCTACGAGCAGTACTTC	CASSKASRARVYEQYF
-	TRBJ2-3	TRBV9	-	TGTGCCAGCAGCGAGTCGGGAGATACGCAGTATTTT	CASSESGDTQYF
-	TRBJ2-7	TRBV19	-	TGTGCCAGTAGGAGTTGGGGGACACTTACTCACGAGCAGTACTTC	CASRSWGTLTHEQYF
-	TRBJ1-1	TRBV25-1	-	TGTGCCAGCAGTACTACACCCAACACTGAAGCTTTCTTT	CASSTTPNTEAFF
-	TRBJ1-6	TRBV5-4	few	TGTGCCAGCAGCTTGGTGGTAGGGAGGACCTATAATTCACCCCTCCACTTT	CASSLVVGRTYNSPLHF
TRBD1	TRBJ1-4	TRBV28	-	TGTGCCAGCAGTTTCCCATTAGGGGGCTTGGGGGAAAAACTGTTTTTT	CASSFPLGGLGEKLFF
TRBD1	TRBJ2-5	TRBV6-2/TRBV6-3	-	TGTGCCAGCAGTTTGATCCTCACGCACAGGGGACCGGAGACCCAGTACTTC	CASSLILTHRGPETQYF
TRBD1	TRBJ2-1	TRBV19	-	TGTGCCAGTAGTGGGCTGGACAGGAATGAGCAGTTCTTC	CASSGLDRNEQFF
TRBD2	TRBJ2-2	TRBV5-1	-	TGCGCCAGCAGCTCCCTAGCGGGAGGGGGAACCGGGGAGCTGTTTTTT	CASSSLAGGGTGELFF
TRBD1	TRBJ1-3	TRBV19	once	TGTGCCAGTTCCCCGACTATCACAGGGGGCTACCTCGGAAACACCATATATTTT	CASSPTITGGYLGNTIYF
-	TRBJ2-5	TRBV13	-	TGTGCCAGCAGCTCAGAGAGACTCCAAGAGACCCAGTACTTC	CASSSERLQETQYF
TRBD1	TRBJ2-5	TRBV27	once	TGTGCCAGCAGTGTCGGGGACAGTCAAGAGACCCAGTACTTC	CASSVGDSQETQYF
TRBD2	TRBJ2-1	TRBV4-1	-	TGCGCCAGCAGCCAAGCCTGGGTAGCGGGAGGGTACAATGAGCAGTTCTTC	CASSQAWVAGGYNEQFF
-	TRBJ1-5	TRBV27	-	TGTGCCAGCAGTCTCCGGGGGGCCGTCAATCAGCCCCAGCATTTT	CASSLRGAVNQPQHF
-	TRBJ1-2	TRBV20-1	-	TGCAGTGCTAGTCCGGGGGAAGCTAACTATGGCTACACCTTC	CSASPGEANYGYTF
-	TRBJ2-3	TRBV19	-	TGTGCCAGTAGTATACTCCGGGACTCGGAAACGCAGTATTTT	CASSILRDSETQYF
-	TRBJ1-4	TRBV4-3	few	TGCGCCAGCAGCCGGGAGAGACAGGCCCTTAATGAAAAACTGTTTTTT	CASSRERQALNEKLFF